What follows is one T cell receptor (beta chain) and its context. Constant-region reverse primers amplified full-length variable regions, followed by semi-nested Nested Universal Primer A PCR. Using its own MiXCR run on the 5' RACE reads, TCRdb lists one record per CDR3 protein. This sample has about 5,700 distinct CDR3 sequences; under 40% occur once, and the top ten carry 5% to 6.5%. Trimming removed 2 bases from V and 4 bases from J; junction bases left unmatched: 4. CDR3 length: 14 amino acids. Germline CDR1 reads ENHRY; CDR2 reads SYGVKD. The rearrangement joins TRBV10-3 to TRBJ2-7, with 8 nucleotides matching TRBD2. This sequence originates from a female donor with breast cancer. The sequencing sample was made of naive CD4+ T cells sorted from a lymph node. Subset meaning: naive CD4+ T cells, CD4+CD45RA+CD25-. CDR3: CAISERSGGYEQYF. The CDR3 nucleotides read TGTGCCATCAGTGAGCGAAGCGGGGGTTACGAGCAGTACTTC.